A single sample is the source of the 11 T cell receptor beta chains below, sequenced in a study of T-cell reconstitution after alpha-beta-depleted transplantation in children. The TCRbeta library was prepared with unique molecular identifiers. A single record per CDR3 protein comes from TCRdb applying MiXCR to the PCR reads. The data hold around 380,000 distinct CDR3 sequences, with 9.5% to 13% observed a single time. The material was PBMCs from the stem cell graft donor, obtained from the stem cell graft. The receptors were gathered from a human donor who donated a stem cell graft to a child with acute myeloid leukemia.

In its sample, this clonotype was seen a few times. The rearrangement links TRBV12-3 or TRBV12-4 to TRBJ2-5, with a weak D call TRBD2 (6 bases). V lost 3 bases to trimming and J lost 4 bases, with 12 bases between them. This CDR3 contains 14 residues. In nucleotides, the CDR3 is TGTGCCAGCAGTTTCGTCCTGGGGGGAGAGACCCAGTACTTC. Its translation is CASSFVLGGETQYF.

This clonotype appeared a few times. The V call is TRBV7-2, the J call TRBJ2-1, with D unclear. The V end lost 3 bases, the J end lost 14 bases, and 23 bases lay between the germline ends. CDR1 is SGHTA, CDR2 FQGNSA, per germline. The CDR3 is 15 amino acids. The chain's CDR3 is CASSFYPDPIYNEFF. The CDR3 DNA reads as TGTGCCAGCAGCTTCTACCCCGACCCCATCTACAATGAGTTCTTC.

CDR3 residues: CASTPGRYQETQYF. The CDR3 region has the DNA TGTGCCAGCACCCCAGGGCGGTACCAAGAGACCCAGTACTTC. The chain uses TRBV12-3 or TRBV12-4 and TRBJ2-5; D perhaps matches TRBD1 (5 bases). V lost 7 bases to trimming and J lost 0 bases, with 12 bases between them. This CDR3 has 14 amino acids.

The chain employs TRBV15 and TRBJ1-4; D not certain. The CDR3 is made up of 12 amino acids. Trimming shortened V by 8 bases and J by 7 bases, and 11 bases separated the two germline ends. Per germline, CDR1 LNHNV and CDR2 YYDKDF (reference sequence). The DNA for the CDR3 is TGTGCCACCGAACGCCCGGGTGAAAAACTGTTTTTT. Protein product: CATERPGEKLFF.

This clonotype was recorded a few times. This chain joins TRBV5-1 and TRBJ2-7, with a tentative D call TRBD2 (6 bases). With 7 bases removed from V and 4 bases from J, the gap between germline ends came to 27 bases. Germline CDR1 and CDR2: SGHRS and YFSETQ. There are 17 residues in the CDR3. The CDR3, as DNA: TGCGCCAGCTCGTTGACGATACTTTCGCGGGACGGGTACGAGCAGTACTTC. This sequence encodes CASSLTILSRDGYEQYF.

Ten or more counts support this clonotype. V and J are TRBV5-1 and TRBJ2-5, with 10 bases identical to TRBD2. Germline V lookup: CDR1 SGHRS, CDR2 YFSETQ. The CDR3 is 13 amino acids. Trimming took 5 bases from V and 2 from J; bases not matched to a gene: 0. CDR3 region: CASRLAGQETQYF. CDR3 nucleotides: TGCGCCAGCAGACTAGCGGGACAAGAGACCCAGTACTTC.

This clonotype was picked up many times. The gene calls are TRBV7-2 and TRBJ2-3; D gene ambiguous. Germline V lookup: CDR1 SGHTA, CDR2 FQGNSA. This CDR3 is 14 amino acids long. V shed 4 bases and J shed 1 base, with 9 bases lying between them. The CDR3: CASSSPRGTDTQYF. CDR3 sequence (DNA): TGTGCCAGCAGCTCGCCCCGGGGCACAGATACGCAGTATTTT.

The chain is built from TRBV7-9 and TRBJ2-5; D not resolved. V was trimmed by 3 bases and J by 3 bases, leaving 14 bases between them. The CDR3 totals 15 residues. Germline V gene lookup returns CDR1 SEHNR and CDR2 FQNEAQ (reference sequence). The CDR3 is CASSFVKLKKETQYF. The CDR3 DNA reads TGTGCCAGCAGCTTCGTAAAATTGAAGAAAGAGACCCAGTACTTC.

Notes on this clonotype: Relative to the germline gene, one junction end is altered; a read error may explain this. The V gene is TRBV6-5, the J gene TRBJ1-6; D ambiguous. Germline CDR1 is MNHEY and CDR2 is SVGAGI. The CDR3 contains 15 residues. CDR3 bases: TGTGCCGGCAGTTATGGAGACGCCTATAATTCACCCCTCCACTTT. Translating it yields CAGSYGDAYNSPLHF.

This clonotype has a count of ten or more. J is TRBJ1-2 and V is TRBV29-1, with D unclear. Germline CDR1 and CDR2: SQVTM and ANQGSEA. V dropped 2 bases and J dropped 4 bases, with 5 bases sitting between them. The CDR3 consists of 11 residues. CDR3 region: CSVEQVYGYTF. CDR3 nucleotide sequence: TGCAGCGTTGAACAGGTCTATGGCTACACCTTC. Together with reference TRBV29-1 and TRBJ1-2, the CDR3 gives the full variable domain: SAVISQKPSRDICQRGTSLTIQCQVDSQVTMMFWYRQQPGQSLTLIATANQGSEATYESGFVIDKFPISRPNLTFSTLTVSNMSPEDSSIYLCSVEQVYGYTFGSGTRLTVV.

The V gene is TRBV2, the J gene TRBJ1-2; no definite D call. Germline V lookup: CDR1 SNHLY, CDR2 FYNNEI. The CDR3 has 15 amino acids. The V end lost 9 bases, the J end lost 1 base, and 18 bases lay between the germline ends. The DNA for the CDR3 is TGTGCCAGGGAGGAATTGTCGGACGGTAACTATGGCTACACCTTC. Its protein is CAREELSDGNYGYTF.